The present TCR beta chain was sequenced within a study of regulatory T cells in long-lasting Graves disease (dated by TCRdb to the early 2020s). Regarding the complete study: Persistent Graves' disease meant more than 5 years of antithyroid drug treatment with TSH receptor autoantibodies that stayed positive. The study took place in China and was registered as a clinical trial. Antithyroid drugs had been taken for approximately 10 years on average by persistent Graves' disease patients in the clinical cohort. Patients with persistent Graves' disease were compared with patients with newly diagnosed Graves' disease using TCR sequencing and RNA sequencing of peripheral blood. A total of 35 or so samples were covered by TCR sequencing, comprising some 13 persistent and 20 or so newly diagnosed Graves' disease patients. What the research found in general, with its limitations: The authors noted that the small sample size was a limitation that may lower accuracy. Sequencing and analysis were restricted to the TCR beta chain. Preferential use of TRBV28, TRBJ1-2 and TRBJ2-5 was observed in persistent disease, whereas TRBV20-1 and TRBJ2-1 were favored in newly diagnosed disease. A larger number of public clonotypes was shared among persistent patients (approximately 2,600) than among newly diagnosed patients (approximately 930). Only peripheral blood was studied, because thyroid tissue, the primary lesion, was inaccessible. Persistent Graves' disease patients showed lower TCR Shannon entropy and fewer highly expanded clones than newly diagnosed patients, suggesting clonal expansion.

This clonotype was detected a few times. Its antigen specificity is not known. Base qualities are not at hand, and no much larger clone is one base apart. The sample's time point label, in plain terms: persistent/refractory GD, antithyroid drugs over 5 years with positive TRAb. RNA was extracted from PBMCs in TRIzol for both TCR sequencing and RNA sequencing. The diagnosis of Graves' disease was made according to American Thyroid Association guidelines. Patients were recruited from an endocrinology department in Xi'an, China. From each patient, approximately 9 milliliters of peripheral blood was collected into an EDTA anticoagulant tube. Ficoll Paque Plus density gradient separation was used to isolate PBMCs, and no further T cell sorting was performed. An Agilent 2100 Bioanalyzer and agarose gel were used to check RNA quality, and a NanoDrop 2000 was used to measure RNA concentration. The library was generated by multiplex PCR. Sequenced on an Illumina HiSeq 4000. To build TCR beta libraries, CDR3 regions were amplified by Arm-PCR using iRepertoire HTBI primers. Gel purification was performed on PCR products prior to sequencing. In the source study's methods: Gene usage analysis of CDR3 amino acid clonotypes relied on the 55 to 80 TRBV and fewer than 15 TRBJ segments identified across samples. Filtered high-quality paired reads were merged into contigs using COPE and FqMerger. BLAST was used to align contigs to IMGT TRBV, TRBD and TRBJ reference genes, and CDR3 was defined according to IMGT. Highly expanded clones were defined as clonotypes with a frequency above 0.1%. Shannon entropy was used to measure repertoire diversity, and the Gini coefficient was used to measure V-J evenness. A clonotype found in more than one individual was treated as public. Through fastp at Q25 and MiXCR, TCRdb rebuilt clones from the public reads, retaining in-frame beta chains. For every CDR3 protein sequence, its rows merge into one entry that carries the most common genes and DNA. TCRdb, not the authors, supplied the V and J calls. For this sample there are over 300,000 distinct CDR3 sequences; roughly a fifth appear just once. 25% to 30% of the sample is in the top ten clones.

Based on the germline V gene (reference sequence), the CDR1 and CDR2 sequences are LNHDA and SQIVND. At the junction V is shortened by 8 bases and J by 6 bases; bases outside the gene matches: 3. Including the terminal cysteine and phenylalanine, the CDR3 comprises 12 residues. The kept DNA is CDR3 alone, 36 bases in frame from the first base. The rearranged chain carries TRBV19 and TRBJ2-2, with 7 bases in between that match TRBD2. This TCR was sampled from a female donor with Graves disease. Material: peripheral blood mononuclear cells (PBMCs), obtained when the disease was refractory, from a patient treated with antithyroid drugs. The nucleotide sequence is TGTGCCAGTTCGGCGGGAGCCGGGGAGCTGTTTTTT. Its protein product is CASSAGAGELFF.